This is a list of T cell receptor beta chains from one sample in a study of identical twins. TCRdb re-called the 5' RACE reads through MiXCR, storing one row per CDR3 protein. The table records about 220,000 distinct CDR3 sequences, about 7.5% of them present only once. In addition, the sample was reused for a study of yellow fever vaccine responses in identical twins.

The sequencing input was memory (CD45RO+) T cells sorted from blood. The receptors derive from a woman between 18 and 29 years old in good health. Each CDR3 is given with its conserved first and last residue. D genes are given only for firm matches. For some rows the clone size is stated as once, few or many, or as a class when expanded; others skip it.

J,length,size,D,V,CDR3,DNA
TRBJ2-7,15,few,.,TRBV14,CASSQALGSSYEQYF,TGTGCCAGCAGCCAAGCGCTGGGGAGCTCCTACGAGCAGTACTTC
TRBJ1-3,18,.,TRBD1,TRBV28,CASRSGTALVGSGNTIYF,TGTGCCAGCAGATCCGGGACAGCATTAGTGGGCTCTGGAAACACCATATATTTT
TRBJ2-3,13,many,.,TRBV2,CASRYSHTDTQYF,TGTGCCAGCAGATACTCCCACACAGATACGCAGTATTTT
TRBJ2-3,18,few,TRBD2,TRBV27,CASKQPGLAGGPRDTQYF,TGTGCCAGCAAGCAACCGGGACTAGCGGGGGGGCCAAGAGATACGCAGTATTTT
TRBJ2-7,14,few,.,TRBV5-5,CASRPLEVSYEQYF,TGTGCCAGCCGACCTCTTGAAGTTTCCTACGAGCAGTACTTC
TRBJ2-7,15,few,TRBD1,TRBV12-3/TRBV12-4,CASSSTGISSYEQYF,TGTGCCAGCAGTTCGACAGGGATTTCTTCCTACGAGCAGTACTTC
TRBJ2-5,15,.,.,TRBV14,CASSQDWRSQETQYF,TGTGCCAGCAGCCAAGATTGGCGGAGTCAAGAGACCCAGTACTTC
TRBJ1-2,15,few,.,TRBV3-1,CASSQEVLSRDGYTF,TGTGCCAGCAGCCAAGAGGTCTTAAGTAGGGATGGCTACACCTTC
TRBJ2-5,15,many,TRBD1,TRBV29-1,CSVEDRGRGKETQYF,TGCAGCGTTGAAGATCGGGGCAGGGGGAAAGAGACCCAGTACTTC
TRBJ2-7,13,many,.,TRBV29-1,CSVADWSSYEQYF,TGCAGCGTCGCCGACTGGAGCTCCTACGAGCAGTACTTC
TRBJ1-4,16,.,.,TRBV4-1,CASSQGGGTNNEKLFF,TGCGCCAGCAGCCAAGGGGGAGGCACCAATAATGAAAAACTGTTTTTT
TRBJ1-5,13,many,.,TRBV20-1,CSAGTSSFQPQHF,TGCAGTGCTGGGACAAGTAGCTTCCAGCCCCAGCATTTT
TRBJ2-5,15,.,TRBD2,TRBV6-1,CASSESGRGTETQYF,TGTGCCAGCAGTGAGAGCGGGAGGGGGACAGAGACCCAGTACTTC
TRBJ1-4,15,few,.,TRBV2,CASGRLYRLDEKLFF,TGTGCCAGCGGTCGGCTCTATAGACTCGATGAAAAACTGTTTTTT
TRBJ2-6,16,many,.,TRBV24-1,CATSDPSSSGANVLTF,TGTGCCACCAGTGATCCGAGTAGTTCCGGGGCCAACGTCCTGACTTTC
TRBJ2-1,14,.,.,TRBV6-6,CASSDTGDRNEQFF,TGTGCCAGCAGTGACACAGGAGATCGAAATGAGCAGTTCTTC
TRBJ2-3,15,few,TRBD2,TRBV3-1,CASSQGTSGADTQYF,TGTGCCAGCAGCCAAGGGACTAGCGGAGCAGATACGCAGTATTTT
TRBJ2-7,13,many,.,TRBV20-1,CSARGEGVPEQYF,TGCAGTGCTCGGGGCGAGGGAGTCCCCGAGCAGTACTTC
TRBJ2-5,13,.,TRBD2,TRBV27,CASSFRGGTTQYF,TGTGCCAGCAGTTTCCGGGGGGGAACTACCCAGTACTTC
TRBJ1-1,18,many,TRBD1,TRBV11-1,CASSSRTGMSIRSTEAFF,TGTGCCAGCAGCTCCAGGACAGGTATGAGTATTAGGAGCACTGAAGCTTTCTTT
TRBJ1-5,15,many,.,TRBV7-9,CASNRGEGGNQPQHF,TGTGCCAGCAATAGGGGTGAAGGAGGCAATCAGCCCCAGCATTTT
TRBJ2-2,12,few,.,TRBV3-1,CASSQKARELFF,TGTGCCAGCAGCCAAAAGGCCCGGGAGCTGTTTTTT
TRBJ2-7,13,many,.,TRBV12-3/TRBV12-4,CASSWRGSYEQYF,TGTGCCAGCAGCTGGAGGGGGTCCTACGAGCAGTACTTC
TRBJ2-1,15,many,TRBD2,TRBV12-3/TRBV12-4,CASSFLAVGGVEQFF,TGTGCCAGCAGTTTCCTAGCGGTTGGAGGGGTTGAGCAGTTCTTC
TRBJ2-3,13,few,.,TRBV5-1,CASSLDLTDTQYF,TGCGCCAGCAGCTTGGACCTCACAGATACGCAGTATTTT
TRBJ1-1,16,many,.,TRBV27,CASSVGPGLGVTEAFF,TGTGCCAGCAGTGTGGGACCGGGGTTAGGTGTCACTGAAGCTTTCTTT
TRBJ2-1,16,few,TRBD1,TRBV5-4,CASSLENRGRTNEQFF,TGTGCCAGCAGCTTGGAAAACAGGGGGCGGACTAATGAGCAGTTCTTC
TRBJ2-1,14,few,.,TRBV7-3,CASSFTDRNNEQFF,TGTGCCAGCAGCTTCACGGACAGAAACAATGAGCAGTTCTTC
TRBJ2-1,16,few,.,TRBV7-3,CASSLTPGSSYNEQFF,TGTGCCAGCAGCTTAACCCCGGGTAGCTCCTACAATGAGCAGTTCTTC
TRBJ2-7,13,.,.,TRBV2,CASSVSPQYEQYF,TGTGCCAGCAGTGTCAGTCCCCAGTACGAGCAGTACTTC
TRBJ2-2,15,few,TRBD1,TRBV20-1,CSARDGTVNTGELFF,TGCAGTGCTAGAGATGGGACAGTCAACACCGGGGAGCTGTTTTTT
TRBJ2-5,15,many,.,TRBV20-1,CSARDLREDLETQYF,TGCAGTGCTAGAGATCTTCGCGAAGACTTGGAGACCCAGTACTTC
TRBJ2-7,16,few,.,TRBV6-2/TRBV6-3,CASSYIRDQNQYEQYF,TGTGCCAGCAGTTACATCAGGGACCAAAATCAATACGAGCAGTACTTC
TRBJ2-1,15,many,.,TRBV3-1,CASSQGQGIYNEQFF,TGTGCCAGCAGCCAAGGGCAGGGGATTTACAATGAGCAGTTCTTC
TRBJ2-7,18,.,TRBD2,TRBV9,CASSGGVSGLAGANEQYF,TGTGCCAGCAGCGGGGGGGTATCCGGACTAGCGGGAGCCAACGAGCAGTACTTC
TRBJ2-5,12,many,.,TRBV29-1,CSVGRGGKTQYF,TGCAGCGTCGGCAGGGGAGGGAAGACCCAGTACTTC
TRBJ2-7,13,many,.,TRBV12-3/TRBV12-4,CASSFGTLNEQYF,TGTGCCAGCAGTTTCGGGACACTCAACGAGCAGTACTTC
TRBJ1-4,13,.,.,TRBV5-1,CASSTGATGKLFF,TGCGCCAGCAGCACCGGGGCCACTGGAAAACTGTTTTTT
TRBJ2-3,17,many,TRBD2,TRBV20-1,CSAPGGRASVNTDTQYF,TGCAGTGCGCCCGGGGGGAGGGCCTCCGTTAACACAGATACGCAGTATTTT
TRBJ1-5,15,.,.,TRBV7-8,CASSLSGFGNQPQHF,TGTGCCAGCAGCTTATCCGGATTTGGCAATCAGCCCCAGCATTTT
TRBJ1-2,17,few,TRBD1,TRBV27,CASSQGQGLALPNGYTF,TGTGCCAGCAGTCAGGGACAGGGCCTAGCCTTGCCGAATGGCTACACCTTC
TRBJ2-7,12,.,.,TRBV6-1,CASSEYNYEQYF,TGTGCCAGCAGTGAATACAACTACGAGCAGTACTTC
TRBJ2-2,16,few,.,TRBV12-3/TRBV12-4,CASSPRGRRGTGELFF,TGTGCCAGCAGCCCCAGGGGGAGGCGTGGGACCGGGGAGCTGTTTTTT
TRBJ2-3,17,many,TRBD2,TRBV6-2/TRBV6-3,CASSQLAGHSSTDTQYF,TGTGCCAGCAGTCAACTAGCGGGACACTCTAGCACAGATACGCAGTATTTT
TRBJ2-1,14,many,.,TRBV5-1,CASSLPLSYNEQFF,TGCGCCAGCAGCTTACCCCTGTCCTACAATGAGCAGTTCTTC
TRBJ2-1,16,many,.,TRBV5-6,CASSRGGVSSYNEQFF,TGTGCCAGCAGCAGAGGGGGGGTCAGCTCCTACAATGAGCAGTTCTTC
TRBJ2-1,15,.,TRBD2,TRBV6-1,CASSEQLREGNEQFF,TGTGCCAGCAGCGAACAACTTAGGGAGGGCAATGAGCAGTTCTTC
TRBJ2-5,13,medium-sized,TRBD2,TRBV24-1,CATSHGGQETQYF,TGTGCCACCAGTCACGGGGGGCAAGAGACCCAGTACTTC
TRBJ2-5,13,many,.,TRBV20-1,CSARTEFQETQYF,TGCAGTGCTAGAACGGAATTCCAAGAGACCCAGTACTTC
TRBJ2-3,15,few,.,TRBV20-1,CSASVRGPFTDTQYF,TGCAGTGCTAGTGTGCGGGGACCCTTCACAGATACGCAGTATTTT
TRBJ2-3,17,many,.,TRBV5-1,CASSLPGGTADTDTQYF,TGCGCCAGCAGCCTGCCAGGCGGGACAGCGGATACAGATACGCAGTATTTT
TRBJ2-4,15,few,TRBD1,TRBV7-9,CASSTDRGAFDIQYF,TGTGCCAGCAGCACGGACAGGGGGGCTTTTGACATTCAGTACTTC
TRBJ2-1,14,many,TRBD2,TRBV14,CASSQDITSGEQFF,TGTGCCAGCAGCCAAGATATCACTAGCGGCGAGCAGTTCTTC
TRBJ2-2,15,.,.,TRBV19,CASSTRTKGTGELFF,TGTGCCAGTAGTACCCGGACCAAAGGCACCGGGGAGCTGTTTTTT
TRBJ2-3,16,.,TRBD2,TRBV10-3,CAAKVGLAGGSDTQYF,TGTGCCGCCAAAGTGGGACTAGCGGGAGGGTCAGATACGCAGTATTTT
TRBJ2-7,19,.,TRBD1,TRBV5-4,CASSLEGGQGLFSVYEQYF,TGTGCCAGCAGTCTTGAGGGCGGACAGGGGTTATTTAGTGTCTACGAGCAGTACTTC
TRBJ2-7,14,few,.,TRBV20-1,CSAGQSAKSYEQYF,TGCAGTGCCGGACAGTCAGCAAAATCGTACGAGCAGTACTTC
TRBJ2-2,15,many,TRBD2,TRBV20-1,CSAPSGGGNTGELFF,TGCAGTGCTCCAAGCGGGGGGGGTAACACCGGGGAGCTGTTTTTT
TRBJ2-2,15,.,.,TRBV7-9,CASSFDTRRTGELFF,TGTGCCAGCAGCTTCGACACACGAAGGACCGGGGAGCTGTTTTTT